Sequencing of this TCR beta chain was carried out in a study of blood T cell repertoires in COVID-19. About the research overall: Both acute and convalescent COVID-19 samples were obtained from the United States, Italy and Spain.

Between the trimmed V and J ends, which lost 1 base and 4 bases, there was a span of 11 bases. The CDR3 has 14 amino acids. Germline CDR1 and CDR2: SEHNR and FQNEAQ (reference sequence). Here immunoSEQ multiplex PCR was the method, and the copy in TCRdb shows in-frame clones only, minus some. Of under 300,000 clones listed, approximately 80% are singletons. This clone showed up just once. The chain combines TRBV7-9 with TRBJ2-7, with a possible D match to TRBD1 (5 bases). Sequencing was performed on peripheral blood. The TCR comes from a woman between 40 and 55 years old with active or convalescent COVID-19. The CDR3 reads CASSLGAGSYEQYV. In DNA, the CDR3 is TGTGCCAGCAGCTTAGGTGCAGGGTCGTACGAGCAGTACGTC.